The TCR beta chain described here comes from a study of blood T cell repertoires in COVID-19. Study-wide background: Both acute and convalescent COVID-19 samples were obtained from the United States, Italy and Spain.

Sequencing was performed with immunoSEQ multiplex PCR; in TCRdb, only in-frame clones are kept and a portion is missing. The sample holds about 110,000 clones, 88% seen once. This clone has just one count. The CDR3 runs 13 residues. Germline V gene data show CDR1 as KGHSH and CDR2 as LQKENI. V was clipped by 3 bases and J by 5 bases, with 10 bases between them. The rearrangement uses TRBV18 and TRBJ1-1; perhaps TRBD1 as D (6 bases). Sequenced sample: peripheral blood. This clonotype was sampled from a human donor in a cohort sampled during active COVID-19. The DNA for the CDR3 is TGTGCCAGCTCACCCTCAGGGGATACTGAAGCTTTCTTT. Protein sequence: CASSPSGDTEAFF. Based on the CDR3 plus reference TRBV18 and TRBJ1-1, the full variable domain is NAGVMQNPRHLVRRRGQEARLRCSPMKGHSHVYWYRQLPEEGLKFMVYLQKENIIDESGMPKERFSAEFPKEGPSILRIQQVVRGDSAAYFCASSPSGDTEAFFGQGTRLTVV.